This TCR beta chain was sequenced during a study of shared T cell receptors in the human thymus (dated by TCRdb to about 2021). About the study as a whole: The study investigated the way shared, self-reactive T-cell receptor alpha chains are produced in the human thymus.

CDR1 is given as MDHEN and CDR2 as SYDVKM, both from the germline V gene. The CDR3 holds 18 amino acids from the cysteine to the phenylalanine. Only CDR3 DNA is held: 54 bases, read in frame from base 1. V sheds 6 bases and J sheds 3 bases, leaving 27 bases between their ends. Library method: the immunoSEQ multiplex PCR assay. TCRdb obtained this table from immuneACCESS and retained in-frame rearrangements with V and J assigned. These tables miss some clones; where compared with another copy, unresolved V genes account for less than half of the shortfall, and the remainder is unexplained. The table for this sample lists hundreds of thousands of clones; approximately 87% of them were counted only once. The top ten hold 0.0095% to 0.012% of the sample. As for this clone: What antigen it recognizes has not been identified. Base qualities are not provided; no much larger clone lies one nucleotide away.

This sample was shared with a second study, whose subject was human thymus T cells. From the second report: Donors were immunologically healthy infants undergoing open corrective cardiac surgery for congenital heart defects in Finland. The thymus tissue came from surgical resects taken out during corrective cardiac surgery. Both the thymic and the peripheral blood repertoires appeared to show biased V and J gene segment usage. The related research reported highly overlapping thymic TCR repertoires among unrelated individuals. The study used under 10 infant thymus samples plus four related peripheral blood samples to characterize TCR alpha and beta repertoires. The infant donors were about 7 to 250 days old, and the cohort included six or seven males and a couple of females. Thymocytes were mechanically released from the tissue and were stored as pellets of roughly 9-30 million cells at -70 degrees C. Genomic DNA was extracted from frozen cell pellets with a QIAsymphony instrument. Using the immunoSEQ multiplex PCR assay, the TCRB and TCRAD loci were amplified from a standardized quantity of quality-controlled genomic DNA. Amplicons spanned the V(D)J region at a length sufficient to cover the CDR3 and identify V and J genes. Through the commercial immunoSEQ service, the amplicons were sequenced on an Illumina platform. Primer bias and sequencing errors were corrected as previously described, and TCRAD and TCRB were defined on the basis of the IMGT database. immunoSEQ Analyzer 3.0 and VDJTools were used for repertoire analysis, which covered basic statistics, V/J segment usage, diversity estimates, rarefaction and pairwise overlap. Chao1, ChaoE, Efron-Thisted, Shannon and inverse Simpson indices were used to estimate diversity, which was also estimated on datasets down-sampled to the smallest sample. Repertoire overlap used strict matching of CDR3 nucleotide sequence, V gene and J gene, with Jaccard-based multidimensional scaling clustering. On average, thymus samples gave roughly 740,000 unique TCRB clonotypes, whereas blood samples gave about 84,000.

This TCR derives from a boy in the first two years of life with a congenital heart defect. Donor details come from another sample of the same person, matched by shared clones. The sample consisted of thymocytes. This sequence uses TRBV28 and TRBJ2-7, with the D segment identity uncertain. The nucleotide sequence reads as follows: TGTGCCAGCAGCTCTGATGGCGAACGAGACCCAGGCTACTACGAGCAGTACTTC. Translated, it reads CASSSDGERDPGYYEQYF.